A single sample is the source of the 30 T cell receptor beta chains below, sequenced in a study of blood T cell repertoires in COVID-19. Here immunoSEQ multiplex PCR was the method, and the copy in TCRdb shows in-frame clones only, minus some. The table includes about 220,000 clones, about 81% detected once. Source material: peripheral blood. The receptors here all came from a woman in her sixties or seventies with COVID-19, enrolled during active disease.

The chain is built from TRBV20-1 and TRBJ2-1; TRBD1 matches 9 bases. The CDR3 runs 15 residues. The germline V gene has CDR1 DFQATT and CDR2 SNEGSKA (reference sequence). Germline trimming cut 6 bases from V and 6 bases from J; bases unmatched to any gene: 12. CDR3 amino acids: CSASGGTGSINEQFF. In DNA form, the CDR3 reads TGCAGTGCCAGTGGGGGGACAGGGTCGATCAATGAGCAGTTCTTC.

The chain employs TRBV7-9 and TRBJ2-7, with D possibly TRBD1 on 6 matching bases. Germline CDR1 SEHNR, CDR2 FQNEAQ (reference sequence). With 4 bases removed from V and 9 bases from J, the gap between germline ends came to 25 bases. There are 16 residues in the CDR3. The CDR3 bases are TGTGCCAGCAGCTACAATGTCCGGGACAACCTAGGAAGGCAGTACTTC. Translating it yields CASSYNVRDNLGRQYF. Full variable domain (remainder filled in from reference TRBV7-9 and TRBJ2-7): DTGVSQNPRHKITKRGQNVTFRCDPISEHNRLYWYRQTLGQGPEFLTYFQNEAQLEKSRLLSDRFSAERPKGSFSTLEIQRTEQGDSAMYLCASSYNVRDNLGRQYFGPGTRLTVT.

The chain uses TRBV30 and TRBJ1-4; 7 bases align to TRBD1. The length of the CDR3 is 15 residues. Unmatched junction bases numbered 4, after V lost 3 bases and J lost 0 bases. Germline values: CDR1 GTSNPN, CDR2 SVGIG (reference sequence). The DNA of the CDR3 is TGTGCCTGGAGATTCAGGGGGGCAACTAATGAAAAACTGTTTTTT. This gives the protein CAWRFRGATNEKLFF.

V usage is TRBV3-1 (or the pseudogene TRBV3-2) and J usage is TRBJ1-1; D possibly corresponds to TRBD1 (5 bases). The CDR3 runs 14 residues. The germline gives CDR1 LGHDT, CDR2 YNNKEL (reference sequence). Between the trimmed V and J ends, which lost 2 bases and 4 bases, there was a span of 11 bases. The CDR3 here is CASSQPGVGTEAFF. The CDR3 region has the DNA TGTGCCAGCAGCCAACCGGGGGTAGGCACTGAAGCTTTCTTT.

The CDR3 protein is CASSPTEEGEQFF. The CDR3 nucleotides are TGTGCCAGCTCACCCACCGAGGAGGGTGAGCAGTTCTTC. The gene calls are TRBV18 and TRBJ2-1; D possibly corresponds to TRBD2 (6 bases). Trimming removed 3 bases at V and 9 bases at J, with 12 bases between. This CDR3 contains 13 residues. Germline V gene lookup returns CDR1 KGHSH and CDR2 LQKENI.

The rearrangement joins TRBV2 to TRBJ2-7, with 12 bases that match TRBD2. V lost 9 bases to trimming and J lost 4 bases; unmatched junction nucleotides: 7. Germline V gene data show CDR1 as SNHLY and CDR2 as FYNNEI. The CDR3 runs to 14 residues. The CDR3 DNA sequence: TGTGCCAGTAAGACTAGCGGGAGTTTGTACGAGCAGTACTTC. The encoded protein is CASKTSGSLYEQYF.

The chain joins TRBV7-2 to TRBJ2-3; TRBD1 matches at 9 bases. This CDR3 contains 15 residues. Trimming cost V 2 bases and J 1 base; bases outside gene matches: 1. Germline CDR1 reads SGHTA; CDR2 reads FQGNSA. CDR3 in DNA: TGTGCCAGCAGCTTAAGGACAGGGGGCACAGATACGCAGTATTTT. This sequence encodes CASSLRTGGTDTQYF.

The V gene is TRBV19, the J gene TRBJ2-7; D perhaps matches TRBD1 (6 bases). Germline V gene sequence: CDR1 LNHDA, CDR2 SQIVND (reference sequence). The V end lost 4 bases, the J end lost 1 base, and 11 bases lay between the germline ends. This CDR3 is 14 amino acids long. The CDR3 protein is CASSTQGPSYEQYF. The CDR3, as DNA: TGTGCCAGTAGTACACAGGGACCATCCTACGAGCAGTACTTC. The variable domain in full, completed from reference TRBV19 and TRBJ2-7, reads DGGITQSPKYLFRKEGQNVTLSCEQNLNHDAMYWYRQDPGQGLRLIYYSQIVNDFQKGDIAEGYSVSREKKESFPLTVTSAQKNPTAFYLCASSTQGPSYEQYFGPGTRLTVT.

The chain carries TRBV29-1 and TRBJ2-7, with 11 positions matching TRBD1. The CDR3 extends over 14 amino acids. Germline CDR1 is SQVTM and CDR2 is ANQGSEA. Trimming at V came to 6 bases and at J to 4 bases, leaving 8 bases not matched to a gene. The CDR3 loop is CSVTGTGGFYEQYF. DNA for the CDR3: TGCAGCGTCACCGGGACAGGGGGATTTTACGAGCAGTACTTC.

V and J are TRBV7-3 and TRBJ2-2, with 10 bases fitting TRBD2. The V gene's germline CDR1 is SGHTA and CDR2 FQGTGA. The V and J ends lost 3 bases and 10 bases, in that order; junction bases with no gene match: 8. The CDR3 covers 15 residues. In DNA form, the CDR3 reads TGTGCCAGCAGCTTTTTAGCGGGAGGCGACGCGGAGCTGTTTTTT. It translates to CASSFLAGGDAELFF.

Only one count was recorded for this clone. The sample holds other DNA sequences that translate to the same CDR3. The chain joins TRBV9 to TRBJ2-7, with TRBD2 identical over 7 bases. Per germline, CDR1 SGDLS and CDR2 YYNGEE. The CDR3 length is 14 residues. J lost 3 bases, V lost 0 bases, and 3 bases had no gene match. The CDR3 DNA reads TGTGCCAGCAGCGTAGAGTCTAGCGGCTACGAGCAGTACTTC. It yields the protein CASSVESSGYEQYF.

This chain joins TRBV7-9 and TRBJ2-3; TRBD1 agrees at 7 bases. V gave up 1 base and J gave up 0 bases; unmatched junction bases: 7. There are 17 residues in the CDR3. Germline V gene data show CDR1 as SEHNR and CDR2 as FQNEAQ (reference sequence). This chain's CDR3 is CASSLGRQGVSTDTQYF. The CDR3, as DNA: TGTGCCAGCAGCTTAGGTCGGCAGGGGGTTAGCACAGATACGCAGTATTTT.

This clone was seen only a few times. The rearrangement uses TRBV6-4 and TRBJ2-7; D may be TRBD2 (5 bases). This CDR3 is 14 amino acids long. V was pared by 2 bases and J by 6 bases, with 14 bases between. Per the germline V gene, CDR1 is MRHNA and CDR2 is SNTAGT. CDR3 loop: CASSDALGEREQYF. CDR3 coding DNA: TGTGCCAGCAGTGACGCGCTTGGGGAGCGCGAGCAGTACTTC.

The chain recombines TRBV6-6 with TRBJ2-3; D gene uncertain. This CDR3 has 12 residues. V was trimmed by 4 bases and J by 0 bases, leaving 2 bases between them. Germline values: CDR1 MNHNY, CDR2 SVGAGI (reference sequence). CDR3 region: CASSSSTDTQYF. Written as DNA, the CDR3 is TGTGCCAGCAGTTCTAGCACAGATACGCAGTATTTT.

The chain employs TRBV4-3 and TRBJ2-5; 7 positions agree with TRBD2. CDR3 length equals 17 residues. V was pared by 4 bases and J by 1 base, with 12 bases of the junction left unmatched. In germline, CDR1 is LGHNA, CDR2 YSLEER. CDR3 region: CASSPRRGSGTQETQYF. DNA of the CDR3: TGCGCCAGCAGCCCAAGAAGAGGAAGCGGGACCCAAGAGACCCAGTACTTC.

This sequence joins TRBV18 and TRBJ2-2, with D unresolved. V dropped 5 bases and J dropped 9 bases, with 19 bases sitting between them. Germline lookup yields CDR1 KGHSH and CDR2 LQKENI. The CDR3 is made up of 15 amino acids. The DNA for the CDR3 is TGTGCCAGCTCATCTAGTCCTTCAGAAAATAGGGAGCTGTTTTTT. The encoded protein is CASSSSPSENRELFF. Full variable domain (remainder filled in from reference TRBV18 and TRBJ2-2): NAGVMQNPRHLVRRRGQEARLRCSPMKGHSHVYWYRQLPEEGLKFMVYLQKENIIDESGMPKERFSAEFPKEGPSILRIQQVVRGDSAAYFCASSSSPSENRELFFGEGSRLTVL.

The rearrangement joins TRBV4-3 to TRBJ1-2, with 7 positions matching TRBD1. CDR3 length: 14 amino acids. The J segment lost 6 bases and the V segment lost 0 bases, leaving 4 bases of the junction unmatched. Germline V gene sequence: CDR1 LGHNA, CDR2 YSLEER. CDR3 DNA: TGCGCCAGCAGCCAAGAACAACAGGGGCATGGCTACACCTTC. It is translated as CASSQEQQGHGYTF.

This chain links TRBV18 with TRBJ2-1; 11 bases align to TRBD1. Germline-derived CDR1 and CDR2 are KGHSH and LQKENI. V gave up 2 bases and J gave up 8 bases; unmatched junction bases: 5. This CDR3 has 15 amino acids. CDR3: CASSPGTGGRDEQFF. DNA of the CDR3: TGTGCCAGCTCACCAGGGACAGGGGGTAGGGATGAGCAGTTCTTC.

CDR3: CASSAPGQYNEQFF. The CDR3 bases are TGTGCCAGCAGCGCCCCGGGACAATACAATGAGCAGTTCTTC. The gene calls are TRBV9 and TRBJ2-1; a weak D match, TRBD1 (6 bases). Between the trimmed V and J ends, which lost 3 bases and 4 bases, there was a span of 11 bases. The CDR3 is 14 amino acids. Germline CDR1 reads SGDLS; CDR2 reads YYNGEE.

The count of this clone is one. The chain carries TRBV5-1 and TRBJ2-1, with 9 bases that match TRBD2. The CDR3 loop spans 16 amino acids. Germline V gene sequence: CDR1 SGHRS, CDR2 YFSETQ. The V segment lost 3 bases and the J segment 5 bases; nucleotides outside the gene matches: 9. The CDR3 protein is CASSSHRTSENNEQFF. The CDR3 DNA follows: TGCGCCAGCAGCTCGCATCGGACTAGCGAAAACAATGAGCAGTTCTTC.

This clone has more than one count but fewer than ten. V gene TRBV5-6 combines with J gene TRBJ2-1, with 9 bases lining up with TRBD1. This CDR3 comprises 13 residues. Germline-derived CDR1 and CDR2 are SGHDT and YYEEEE. Trimming removed 4 bases from V and 7 bases from J; junction bases left unmatched: 3. CDR3 DNA: TGTGCCAGCAGCCTGACAGGGGGGAATGAGCAGTTCTTC. Translation: CASSLTGGNEQFF.

This sequence joins TRBV3-1 (or the pseudogene TRBV3-2) and TRBJ2-3; D unclear. Germline loops: CDR1 LGHDT, CDR2 YNNKEL (reference sequence). V gave up 0 bases and J gave up 2 bases, with 9 bases separating them. The CDR3 covers 15 residues. The CDR3 region is CASSQDSTFTDTQYF. The CDR3 DNA reads as TGTGCCAGCAGCCAAGATTCGACTTTCACAGATACGCAGTATTTT.

The CDR3 bases are TGCGCCAGCAGCCAGACCGGGACAGGGGGGACAGGCTACACCTTC. Encoded protein: CASSQTGTGGTGYTF. V gene TRBV5-1 combines with J gene TRBJ1-2; 11 nucleotides align to TRBD1. Germline V lookup: CDR1 SGHRS, CDR2 YFSETQ. The CDR3 length is 15 residues. V was clipped by 4 bases and J by 8 bases; unmatched bases: 10.

The chain joins TRBV6-2 or TRBV6-3 to TRBJ2-4; TRBD2 agrees at 10 bases. Germline CDR1 and CDR2: MNHEY and SVGEGT. Trimming took 5 bases from V and 3 from J; bases not matched to a gene: 7. CDR3 length: 16 residues. The CDR3: CASSTTSGYHKNIQYF. CDR3 bases: TGTGCCAGCAGTACGACTAGCGGGTATCACAAAAACATTCAGTACTTC.

This clone occurred a few times. V gene TRBV19 combines with J gene TRBJ1-2; D is perhaps TRBD1 (5 bases). In germline, CDR1 is LNHDA, CDR2 SQIVND (reference sequence). There are 16 residues in the CDR3. The ends were cut back, 11 bases at V and 6 bases at J, with 28 bases in the middle. The DNA for the CDR3 is TGTGCCGGTACCCCGGGGACTCACCTAAGCCAGCATGGCTACACCTTC. As protein: CAGTPGTHLSQHGYTF.

The gene calls are TRBV5-1 and TRBJ1-2; TRBD1 is a possible D gene (6 bases). The germline gives CDR1 SGHRS, CDR2 YFSETQ. This CDR3 is 14 amino acids long. V was pared by 3 bases and J by 0 bases, with 9 bases between. In DNA form, the CDR3 reads TGCGCCAGCAGCTACCCAGGGGCTAACTATGGCTACACCTTC. Encoded protein: CASSYPGANYGYTF.

This sequence joins TRBV19 and TRBJ1-5, with a possible D match to TRBD1 (6 bases). Trimming removed 1 base at V and 8 bases at J, with 18 bases between. The CDR3 covers 16 residues. Germline V gene sequence: CDR1 LNHDA, CDR2 SQIVND (reference sequence). DNA of the CDR3: TGTGCCAGTAGTATAGGCGGGCAGGGGCCCCAAAAGCCCCAGCATTTT. This codes for CASSIGGQGPQKPQHF.

The chain employs TRBV9 and TRBJ2-1; D might be TRBD2 (6 bases). CDR1 is SGDLS and CDR2 is YYNGEE in the germline V gene. There are 15 residues in the CDR3. Trimming stripped 2 bases from V and 4 bases from J, with 13 bases between. The CDR3 DNA follows: TGTGCCAGCAGCGTCGATAGCGGACCTTACAATGAGCAGTTCTTC. It yields the protein CASSVDSGPYNEQFF.

V is TRBV11-2 and J is TRBJ2-3; D uncertain. The germline V gene has CDR1 SGHAT and CDR2 FQNNGV. V was cut by 5 bases and J by 5 bases, with 5 bases left in between. This CDR3 has 11 amino acids. The CDR3 loop reads CASSPGDTQYF. The CDR3 DNA reads TGTGCCAGCAGCCCCGGAGATACGCAGTATTTT.

The chain is built from TRBV5-6 and TRBJ2-2, with 7 bases fitting TRBD1. V gave up 2 bases and J gave up 6 bases; unmatched junction bases: 10. The V gene's germline CDR1 is SGHDT and CDR2 YYEEEE. The CDR3 is made up of 16 amino acids. In DNA, the CDR3 is TGTGCCAGCAGCTTAAGGACAGGTCGGTGGGCCGGGGAGCTGTTTTTT. It codes for CASSLRTGRWAGELFF.